These T cell receptor beta chains were read from a single sample in a study of shared clonotypes between healthy human individuals. Here immunoSEQ multiplex PCR was the method, and the copy in TCRdb shows in-frame clones only, minus some. The table shows roughly 400,000 clones, with about 96% occurring only once. Specimen: memory CD8+ T cells sorted from blood. Source of these receptors: a man between 25 and 39 years old in good health. CDR3s include the opening cysteine and the closing phenylalanine or tryptophan. D genes are given only for firm matches. Not all rows give a size; the values are once, few, many and, for expanded clones, a class.

d_gene | j_gene | v_gene | abundance | CDR3aa | CDR3nt
NA | TRBJ1-3 | TRBV12-2 | once | CASRLATGGPMSGNTIYF | TGTGCAAGTCGCTTAGCGACAGGGGGGCCGATGTCTGGAAACACCATATATTTT
NA | TRBJ2-3 | TRBV9 | NA | CASSVATDTQYF | TGTGCCAGCAGCGTAGCCACAGATACGCAGTATTTT
NA | TRBJ2-3 | TRBV27 | NA | CASSLYGVLTDTQYF | TGTGCCAGCAGTTTATACGGGGTACTCACAGATACGCAGTATTTT
NA | TRBJ2-7 | TRBV2 | NA | CASDIKRVNYEQYF | TGTGCCAGCGATATAAAACGGGTAAACTACGAGCAGTACTTC
NA | TRBJ1-5 | TRBV28 | NA | CASEQGQPQHF | TGTGCCAGCGAACAGGGCCAGCCCCAGCATTTT
TRBD2 | TRBJ2-1 | TRBV7-2 | NA | CASSLAMKTSGNWNEQFF | TGTGCCAGCAGCTTAGCGATGAAGACTAGCGGGAACTGGAATGAGCAGTTCTTC
NA | TRBJ2-3 | TRBV7-9 | NA | CASSLGYGDTDTQYF | TGTGCCAGCAGCTTAGGTTACGGGGACACAGATACGCAGTATTTT
TRBD1 | TRBJ2-1 | TRBV7-9 | NA | CASSLVGQGWYNEQFF | TGTGCCAGCAGCTTAGTGGGACAGGGTTGGTACAATGAGCAGTTCTTC
NA | TRBJ1-2 | TRBV30 | NA | CAWSVGGAYGYTF | TGTGCCTGGAGTGTCGGGGGCGCCTATGGCTACACCTTC
TRBD2 | TRBJ2-2 | TRBV5-6 | NA | CASSAPSGLNTGELFF | TGTGCCAGCAGCGCCCCTAGCGGGTTGAACACCGGGGAGCTGTTTTTT
TRBD1 | TRBJ2-1 | TRBV20-1 | NA | CSARDGTGQFF | TGCAGTGCTAGAGATGGGACAGGGCAGTTCTTC
NA | TRBJ2-7 | TRBV4-1 | NA | CASSQEMPYEQYF | TGCGCCAGCAGCCAAGAGATGCCTTACGAGCAGTACTTC
TRBD1 | TRBJ1-4 | TRBV7-8 | NA | CASSLGTGALKNEKLFF | TGTGCCAGCAGCTTAGGGACAGGGGCGTTAAAGAATGAAAAACTGTTTTTT
TRBD1 | TRBJ1-5 | TRBV7-2 | NA | CASSVRGLGQPQHF | TGTGCCAGCAGCGTCAGGGGGCTTGGACAGCCTCAGCATTTT
NA | TRBJ2-2 | TRBV27 | NA | CASRISVWARGELFF | TGTGCCAGCAGAATAAGCGTTTGGGCCCGCGGGGAGCTGTTTTTT
NA | TRBJ1-4 | TRBV7-8 | NA | CASSSRTKTTNEKLFF | TGTGCCAGCAGCTCTAGGACAAAAACAACTAATGAAAAACTGTTTTTT
NA | TRBJ1-2 | TRBV30 | NA | CAWSPGVGGYTF | TGTGCCTGGAGTCCAGGGGTGGGTGGCTACACCTTC
TRBD2 | TRBJ2-1 | TRBV7-3 | NA | CASSSRTSGRYNEQFF | TGTGCCAGCAGCTCCCGGACTAGCGGAAGGTACAATGAGCAGTTCTTC
TRBD1 | TRBJ1-4 | TRBV28 | NA | CASSSSWTGTEKLFF | TGTGCCAGCAGTTCCTCGTGGACAGGGACTGAAAAACTGTTTTTT
NA | TRBJ1-1 | TRBV30 | NA | CACNRAGTEAFF | TGTGCCTGTAACAGGGCCGGCACTGAAGCTTTCTTT
NA | TRBJ2-3 | TRBV11-3 | NA | CASSSRRTDTQYF | TGTGCCAGCAGCTCCCGTCGCACAGATACGCAGTATTTT
TRBD2 | TRBJ2-5 | TRBV18 | NA | CASSPIAGGTQETQYF | TGTGCCAGCTCACCAATCGCGGGAGGCACGCAAGAGACCCAGTACTTC
TRBD2 | TRBJ2-3 | TRBV30 | NA | CAWSLSSGTDTQYF | TGTGCCTGGAGTTTGTCTAGCGGGACAGATACGCAGTATTTT
NA | TRBJ1-5 | TRBV7-2 | NA | CASSLGSAKGQPQHF | TGTGCCAGCAGCTTAGGATCAGCGAAGGGGCAGCCCCAGCATTTT
NA | TRBJ2-1 | TRBV5-1 | NA | CASSLDSGSSYNEQFF | TGCGCCAGCAGCTTGGACAGCGGAAGCTCCTACAATGAGCAGTTCTTC
NA | TRBJ1-4 | TRBV7-2 | NA | CASSPGEGSREKLFF | TGTGCCAGCAGCCCCGGTGAAGGAAGTAGAGAAAAACTGTTTTTT
TRBD2 | TRBJ2-1 | TRBV10-3 | once | CAIRTRTSGNEQFF | TGTGCCATCAGGACTCGGACTAGTGGGAATGAGCAGTTCTTC
TRBD2 | TRBJ2-4 | TRBV5-1 | once | CASSTQLASKNIQYF | TGCGCCAGCAGCACACAACTAGCGTCCAAAAACATTCAGTACTTC
TRBD2 | TRBJ2-1 | TRBV5-1 | NA | CASSLRRLAGGHNEQFF | TGCGCCAGCAGCTTGCGAAGACTAGCGGGAGGTCATAATGAGCAGTTCTTC
TRBD2 | TRBJ2-1 | TRBV25-1 | NA | CASSGGTSGSHEQFF | TGTGCCAGCAGTGGTGGGACTAGCGGGAGTCATGAGCAGTTCTTC
TRBD2 | TRBJ2-2 | TRBV19 | NA | CASSVPGLAVNTGELFF | TGTGCCAGTAGTGTACCGGGACTAGCGGTGAACACCGGGGAGCTGTTTTTT
TRBD2 | TRBJ2-7 | TRBV7-9 | NA | CASSPTILAASYEQYF | TGTGCCAGCAGCCCGACAATACTAGCGGCGTCCTACGAGCAGTACTTC
NA | TRBJ2-1 | TRBV7-9 | once | CASSNSVRSWNEQFF | TGTGCCAGCAGCAACAGCGTTAGGTCATGGAATGAGCAGTTCTTC
NA | TRBJ2-2 | TRBV5-1 | NA | CASSLDLGAGELFF | TGCGCCAGCAGCTTGGATTTGGGCGCCGGGGAGCTGTTTTTT
TRBD1 | TRBJ1-5 | TRBV4-1 | NA | CASSQLQGDQPQHF | TGCGCCAGCAGCCAATTGCAGGGGGATCAGCCCCAGCATTTT
NA | TRBJ2-1 | TRBV6-1 | NA | CASILSRDSYNEQFF | TGTGCCAGCATTCTGTCCCGGGACTCCTACAATGAGCAGTTCTTC
NA | TRBJ2-1 | TRBV6-1 | NA | CASSEVGTYNEQFF | TGTGCCAGCAGTGAAGTTGGGACCTACAATGAGCAGTTCTTC
NA | TRBJ2-3 | TRBV9 | NA | CASSVASTHTDTQYF | TGTGCCAGCAGCGTAGCTAGCACACACACAGATACGCAGTATTTT
NA | TRBJ1-5 | TRBV6-1 | NA | CASSDGPQDPRPQHF | TGTGCCAGCAGTGATGGTCCCCAGGACCCGAGGCCCCAGCATTTT
NA | TRBJ1-2 | TRBV20-1 | NA | CSARQGYGYTF | TGCAGTGCTAGACAGGGTTATGGCTACACCTTC
TRBD2 | TRBJ2-1 | TRBV4-1 | NA | CASSPRLAGGWFF | TGCGCCAGCAGCCCCCGACTAGCGGGAGGGTGGTTCTTC
TRBD2 | TRBJ2-2 | TRBV18 | NA | CASSPRASGNGELFF | TGTGCCAGCTCACCTAGGGCTAGCGGAAACGGGGAGCTGTTTTTT
NA | TRBJ2-5 | TRBV5-6 | NA | CASSSSTRGLETQYF | TGTGCCAGCAGCTCGTCAACTAGAGGGCTAGAGACCCAGTACTTC
NA | TRBJ1-1 | TRBV5-1 | NA | CASSWGDTEAFF | TGCGCCAGCAGCTGGGGGGACACTGAAGCTTTCTTT